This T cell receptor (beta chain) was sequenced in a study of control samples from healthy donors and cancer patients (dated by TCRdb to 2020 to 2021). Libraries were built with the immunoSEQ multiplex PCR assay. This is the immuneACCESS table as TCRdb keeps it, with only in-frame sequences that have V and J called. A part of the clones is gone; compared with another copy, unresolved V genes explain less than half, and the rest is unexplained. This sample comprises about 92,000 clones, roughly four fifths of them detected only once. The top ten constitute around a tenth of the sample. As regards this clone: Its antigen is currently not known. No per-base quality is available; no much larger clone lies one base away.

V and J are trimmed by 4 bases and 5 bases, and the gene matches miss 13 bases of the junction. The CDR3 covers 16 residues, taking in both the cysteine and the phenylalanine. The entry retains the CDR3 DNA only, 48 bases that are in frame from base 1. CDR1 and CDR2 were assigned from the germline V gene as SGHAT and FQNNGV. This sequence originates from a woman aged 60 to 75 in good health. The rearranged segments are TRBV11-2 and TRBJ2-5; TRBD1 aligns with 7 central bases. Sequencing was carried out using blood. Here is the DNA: TGTGCCAGCAGCTCCTCGCCCTTAGGGGGCCGGGAGACCCAGTACTTC. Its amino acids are CASSSSPLGGRETQYF.